The sequence of this T cell receptor (beta chain) was determined in a study of OX40 agonist ivuxolimab in advanced cancers. Profiling relied on immunoSEQ multiplex PCR, and the TCRdb table lists in-frame clones only, not all of them. The sample carries 65,000 to 95,000 clones, about 83% recorded once. Autoimmune disease history or systemic immunosuppression excluded patients. Germline loops: CDR1 MNHEY, CDR2 SVGAGI. The length of the CDR3 is 13 residues. V shed 7 bases and J shed 5 bases, with 14 bases lying between them. Here the sequenced sample was CD4+ or CD8+ T cells sorted from blood, taken in a trial of the OX40 agonist ivuxolimab. The receptor was derived from an adult with an advanced solid tumor such as melanoma, head and neck, liver or kidney cancer. J is TRBJ2-5 and V is TRBV6-5; D not resolved. DNA of the CDR3: TGTGCCAGCACCCACCCTACGGTGGAGACCCAGTACTTC. It specifies CASTHPTVETQYF.